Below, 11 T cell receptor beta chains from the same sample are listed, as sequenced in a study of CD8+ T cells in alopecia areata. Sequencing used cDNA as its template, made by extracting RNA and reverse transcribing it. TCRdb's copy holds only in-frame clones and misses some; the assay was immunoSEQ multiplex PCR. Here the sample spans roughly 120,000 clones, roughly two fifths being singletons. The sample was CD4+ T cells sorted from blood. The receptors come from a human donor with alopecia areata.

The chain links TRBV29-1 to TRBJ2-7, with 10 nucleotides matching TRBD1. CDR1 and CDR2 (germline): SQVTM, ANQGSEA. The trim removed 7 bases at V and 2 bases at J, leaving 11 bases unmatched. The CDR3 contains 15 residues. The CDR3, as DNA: TGCAGCGCCCTGATGTCCGGGACAGGGGCCTACGAGCAGTACTTC. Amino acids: CSALMSGTGAYEQYF.

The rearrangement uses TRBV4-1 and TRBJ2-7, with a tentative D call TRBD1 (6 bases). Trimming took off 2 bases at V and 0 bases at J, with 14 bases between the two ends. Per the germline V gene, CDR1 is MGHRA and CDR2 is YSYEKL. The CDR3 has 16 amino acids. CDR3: CASSQTTGLSSYEQYF. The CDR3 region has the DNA TGCGCCAGCAGCCAAACTACAGGGCTTAGCTCCTACGAGCAGTACTTC.

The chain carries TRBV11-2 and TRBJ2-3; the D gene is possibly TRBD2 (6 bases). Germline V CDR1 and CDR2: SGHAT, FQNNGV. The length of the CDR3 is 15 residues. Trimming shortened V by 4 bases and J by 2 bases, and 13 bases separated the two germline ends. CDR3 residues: CASSSTAGYTDTQYF. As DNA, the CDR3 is TGTGCCAGCAGCTCGACAGCGGGTTACACAGATACGCAGTATTTT.

The CDR3 sequence: CASSLDRAEEYF. The CDR3 nucleotides read TGTGCCAGCAGCTTAGACAGGGCAGAAGAGTACTTC. V and J are TRBV7-9 and TRBJ2-4; possibly TRBD1 for D (6 bases). Trimming stripped 1 base from V and 14 bases from J, with 12 bases between. Germline V gives CDR1 SEHNR, CDR2 FQNEAQ (reference sequence). The CDR3 length is 12 residues.

CDR3 in amino acids: CASSSPGTGEPGYGYTF. In nucleotides, the CDR3 is TGTGCCAGCAGTAGCCCCGGGACAGGGGAGCCGGGATATGGCTACACCTTC. The J gene is TRBJ1-2, the V gene TRBV25-1; 10 nucleotides line up with TRBD1. The J segment lost 5 bases and the V segment lost 5 bases, leaving 14 bases of the junction unmatched. This CDR3 contains 17 residues. Germline CDR1 reads MGHDK; CDR2 reads SYGVNS.

The CDR3 here is CASSQEGQEHSPLHF. The CDR3, as DNA: TGCGCCAGCAGCCAAGAAGGACAGGAACATTCACCCCTCCACTTT. The chain uses TRBV4-1 and TRBJ1-6; 7 positions match TRBD1. Germline V gene data show CDR1 as MGHRA and CDR2 as YSYEKL. There are 15 residues in the CDR3. V gave up 0 bases and J gave up 8 bases; unmatched junction bases: 4.

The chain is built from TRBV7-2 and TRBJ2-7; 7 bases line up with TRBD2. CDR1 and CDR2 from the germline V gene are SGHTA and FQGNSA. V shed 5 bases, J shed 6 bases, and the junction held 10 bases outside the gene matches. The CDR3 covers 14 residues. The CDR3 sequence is CASSAQSGKGEQYF. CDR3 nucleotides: TGTGCCAGCAGCGCTCAGAGCGGGAAGGGCGAGCAGTACTTC.

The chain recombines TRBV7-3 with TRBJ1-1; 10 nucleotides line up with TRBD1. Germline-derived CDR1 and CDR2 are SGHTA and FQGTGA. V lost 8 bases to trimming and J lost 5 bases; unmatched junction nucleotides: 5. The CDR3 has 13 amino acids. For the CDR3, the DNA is TGTGCCAGCTCCGGACAGGGGGAGACTGAAGCTTTCTTT. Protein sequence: CASSGQGETEAFF.

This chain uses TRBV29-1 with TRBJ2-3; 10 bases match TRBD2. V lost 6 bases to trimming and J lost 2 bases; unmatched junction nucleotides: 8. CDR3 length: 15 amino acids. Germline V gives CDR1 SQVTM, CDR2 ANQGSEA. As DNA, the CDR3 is TGCAGCGTCCACGGAGCGGGAGGGTCCACAGATACGCAGTATTTT. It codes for CSVHGAGGSTDTQYF.

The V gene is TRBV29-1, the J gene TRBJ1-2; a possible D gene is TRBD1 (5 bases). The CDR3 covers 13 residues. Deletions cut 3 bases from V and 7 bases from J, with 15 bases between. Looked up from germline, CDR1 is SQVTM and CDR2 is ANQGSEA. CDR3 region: CSVERGTSSGYTF. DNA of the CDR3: TGCAGCGTTGAGAGAGGGACCTCCAGTGGCTACACCTTC. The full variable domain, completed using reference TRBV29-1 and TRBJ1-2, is SAVISQKPSRDICQRGTSLTIQCQVDSQVTMMFWYRQQPGQSLTLIATANQGSEATYESGFVIDKFPISRPNLTFSTLTVSNMSPEDSSIYLCSVERGTSSGYTFGSGTRLTVV.

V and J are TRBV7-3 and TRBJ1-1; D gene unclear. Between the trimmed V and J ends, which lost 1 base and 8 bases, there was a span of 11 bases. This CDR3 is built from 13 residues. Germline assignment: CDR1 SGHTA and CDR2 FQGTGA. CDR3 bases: TGTGCCAGCAGCTTAAATAGTGGGCGGGAAGCTTTCTTT. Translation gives CASSLNSGREAFF.